This T cell receptor (beta chain) was profiled in a study of blood T cell repertoires in COVID-19. CDR1 and CDR2 (germline): SGHTA, FQGNSA. The CDR3 is made up of 13 amino acids. V lost 4 bases to trimming and J lost 7 bases; unmatched junction nucleotides: 5. A Seattle source enrolled patients during active infection and followed them longitudinally. Repertoires were generated with immunoSEQ multiplex PCR, while TCRdb's copy carries only in-frame clones and drops some. This table holds around 80,000 clones, 65% to 85% found once. The chain links TRBV7-2 to TRBJ2-7; 9 nucleotides line up with TRBD1. The TCR comes from a man aged 50-59 years with COVID-19, enrolled during active disease. The sequenced sample was peripheral blood. The CDR3 sequence is CASSSPGTGEQYF. In DNA form, the CDR3 reads TGTGCCAGCAGCTCCCCCGGGACAGGGGAGCAGTACTTC.